A single sample is the source of the 28 T cell receptor beta chains below, sequenced in a study of blood T cell repertoires in COVID-19 (TCRdb year 2020). Preparation of the library involved the immunoSEQ multiplex PCR assay. TCRdb mirrors the immuneACCESS table, restricted to in-frame sequences. Some clones are absent from its copies; in checked studies, under half trace to an unresolved V gene, and the reason for the others is unknown. Within this sample are around 30,000 clones, with about nine tenths of them counted one time only. The ten largest clones represent 11% to 15% of the sample. Sequenced material: peripheral blood. The receptors here all came from a man in his fifties or sixties with active COVID-19.

V usage is TRBV4-2 and J usage is TRBJ2-2, with a tentative D call TRBD2 (5 bases). The CDR3 loop spans 15 amino acids. The germline V gene encodes CDR1 LGHNA and CDR2 YNFKEQ. With 1 base removed from V and 5 bases from J, the gap between germline ends came to 11 bases. Here the CDR3 DNA reads TGTGCCAGCAGCCAAGCCCGGGGTGGTACCGGGGAGCTGTTTTTT. This sequence encodes CASSQARGGTGELFF.

The chain uses TRBV4-3 and TRBJ2-7; D perhaps matches TRBD2 (7 bases). This CDR3 comprises 15 residues. Germline CDR1 and CDR2: LGHNA and YSLEER. V lost 5 bases to trimming and J lost 3 bases, with 17 bases between them. CDR3 in amino acids: CASSEVGGGYYEQYF. The CDR3 region has the DNA TGCGCCAGCAGCGAGGTAGGGGGGGGATACTACGAGCAGTACTTC.

The V and J genes are TRBV24-1 and TRBJ2-5; D is undetermined. Deletions cut 4 bases from V and 0 bases from J, with 5 bases between. Germline loops: CDR1 KGHDR, CDR2 SFDVKD. The CDR3 spans 13 residues. The CDR3 DNA follows: TGTGCCACCAGTGACTCCTACCAAGAGACCCAGTACTTC. It is translated as CATSDSYQETQYF.

This chain links TRBV6-2 or TRBV6-3 with TRBJ1-2; TRBD1 is a possible D gene (5 bases). CDR1 and CDR2 from the germline V gene are MNHEY and SVGEGT. The CDR3 covers 13 residues. Trimming removed 5 bases from V and 2 bases from J, with 9 bases in between. CDR3 in amino acids: CASSQTENYGYTF. CDR3 sequence (DNA): TGTGCCAGCAGTCAGACAGAGAACTATGGCTACACCTTC.

The chain employs TRBV7-9 and TRBJ2-7, with TRBD2 matching over 11 bases. The CDR3 spans 15 residues. CDR1 and CDR2 from the germline V gene are SEHNR and FQNEAQ (reference sequence). The ends lost 5 bases at V and 6 bases at J; junction bases unmatched: 9. The CDR3 coding sequence is TGTGCCAGCAGCCCCCGACTAGCGGGGCATGGCGAGCAGTACTTC. Translated, it gives CASSPRLAGHGEQYF.

The chain has TRBV19 and TRBJ2-1, with 14 bases matching TRBD2. The V gene's germline CDR1 is LNHDA and CDR2 SQIVND (reference sequence). There are 16 residues in the CDR3. V shed 1 base, J shed 6 bases, and the junction held 2 bases outside the gene matches. This CDR3 reads CASSIGLAGGINEQFF. CDR3 DNA: TGTGCCAGTAGTATAGGACTAGCGGGAGGGATCAATGAGCAGTTCTTC. The full variable domain, with the rest looked up from reference TRBV19 and TRBJ2-1, is DGGITQSPKYLFRKEGQNVTLSCEQNLNHDAMYWYRQDPGQGLRLIYYSQIVNDFQKGDIAEGYSVSREKKESFPLTVTSAQKNPTAFYLCASSIGLAGGINEQFFGPGTRLTVL.

V usage is TRBV6-6 and J usage is TRBJ1-1; TRBD1 matches 9 bases. CDR1 and CDR2 (germline): MNHNY, SVGAGI (reference sequence). The CDR3 runs 13 residues. V lost 5 bases, J lost 5 bases, and 3 bases stayed unmatched. CDR3 DNA: TGTGCCAGCAGTCCTGGGACAGGGACTGAAGCTTTCTTT. This gives the protein CASSPGTGTEAFF.

By frequency in the sample, this clone is medium-sized. V gene TRBV24-1 combines with J gene TRBJ2-1, with 10 bases matching TRBD1. The CDR3 is 16 amino acids. Looked up from germline, CDR1 is KGHDR and CDR2 is SFDVKD. The ends lost 4 bases at V and 7 bases at J; junction bases unmatched: 9. The CDR3 region is CATSEGGQGVTNEQFF. In DNA, the CDR3 is TGTGCCACCAGTGAGGGCGGACAGGGGGTCACTAATGAGCAGTTCTTC.

This chain links TRBV7-2 with TRBJ1-6; D gene ambiguous. The germline V gene encodes CDR1 SGHTA and CDR2 FQGNSA. V was pared by 1 base and J by 7 bases, with 8 bases between. The CDR3 is 14 amino acids. The CDR3 nucleotides are TGTGCCAGCAGCTTAGTCGCGGGGAATTCACCCCTCCACTTT. Residues: CASSLVAGNSPLHF.

The rearrangement joins TRBV19 to TRBJ2-2, with 12 bases identical to TRBD2. V gave up 4 bases and J gave up 7 bases; unmatched junction bases: 4. CDR1 LNHDA and CDR2 SQIVND come from the germline V gene (reference sequence). The CDR3 spans 15 residues. CDR3: CASSTLAGGDGELFF. Written as DNA, the CDR3 is TGTGCCAGTAGTACCCTAGCGGGGGGGGACGGGGAGCTGTTTTTT.

This clone was counted a few times. The gene calls are TRBV13 and TRBJ2-3; 8 positions agree with TRBD2. There are 16 residues in the CDR3. V dropped 0 bases and J dropped 3; count of bases not matched to a gene: 5. Germline V gene data show CDR1 as PRHDT and CDR2 as FYEKMQ (reference sequence). CDR3 in DNA: TGTGCCAGCAGCTTAGGCGGGGGGGCTAGAACAGATACGCAGTATTTT. Residues: CASSLGGGARTDTQYF.

V and J are TRBV6-5 and TRBJ2-7; 9 bases match TRBD1. Germline CDR1 and CDR2: MNHEY and SVGAGI. J was trimmed by 2 bases and V by 2 bases; bases with no gene match: 4. CDR3 size: 15 residues. This CDR3 is CASSYRGQGTYEQYF. The CDR3 region has the DNA TGTGCCAGCAGTTACCGGGGACAGGGAACCTACGAGCAGTACTTC.

V usage is TRBV12-3 or TRBV12-4 and J usage is TRBJ2-1; D is undetermined. The CDR3 is made up of 12 amino acids. V shed 7 bases and J shed 0 bases, with 4 bases lying between them. As DNA, the CDR3 is TGTGCCAGCACCCACTCCTACAATGAGCAGTTCTTC. Translated: CASTHSYNEQFF.

The chain combines TRBV7-2 with TRBJ1-2, with D uncertain. The CDR3 is 14 amino acids. Germline values: CDR1 SGHTA, CDR2 FQGNSA. V dropped 2 bases and J dropped 1 base, with 8 bases sitting between them. CDR3 amino acids: CASSLTSGNYGYTF. CDR3 nucleotide sequence: TGTGCCAGCAGCTTAACTAGCGGTAACTATGGCTACACCTTC.

The rearrangement uses TRBV2 and TRBJ2-2; the D gene is possibly TRBD1 (6 bases). V lost 7 bases to trimming and J lost 4 bases, with 13 bases between them. Germline V gene lookup returns CDR1 SNHLY and CDR2 FYNNEI. There are 14 residues in the CDR3. CDR3 coding DNA: TGTGCCAGCATAACAGGGAAGGGCACCGGGGAGCTGTTTTTT. It encodes CASITGKGTGELFF.

The V and J genes are TRBV12-3 or TRBV12-4 and TRBJ1-1; the match to TRBD1 covers 8 bases. The CDR3 has 13 amino acids. Germline trimming cut 6 bases from V and 11 bases from J; bases unmatched to any gene: 11. The DNA of the CDR3 is TGTGCCAGCAGATCGGGACAGGCTGATTGGGCTTTCTTT. Protein: CASRSGQADWAFF.

CDR3: CASSSLRGSGELFF. CDR3 nucleotides: TGTGCCAGCAGCTCACTCAGGGGTTCCGGGGAGCTGTTTTTT. The chain is built from TRBV5-5 and TRBJ2-2, with TRBD1 as a possible D gene (6 bases). Trimming shortened V by 3 bases and J by 6 bases, and 12 bases separated the two germline ends. This CDR3 has 14 residues. Per germline, CDR1 SGHKS and CDR2 YYEKEE (reference sequence). The full variable domain, its missing parts supplied by reference TRBV5-5 and TRBJ2-2, is DAGVTQSPTHLIKTRGQQVTLRCSPISGHKSVSWYQQVLGQGPQFIFQYYEKEERGRGNFPDRFSARQFPNYSSELNVNALLLGDSALYLCASSSLRGSGELFFGEGSRLTVL.

The V call is TRBV5-1, the J call TRBJ2-1, with 9 bases identical to TRBD2. CDR1 SGHRS and CDR2 YFSETQ come from the germline V gene. After removal of 2 bases from V and 6 bases from J, the junction contained 6 bases not matched to a gene. This CDR3 is built from 15 residues. CDR3 region: CASSFQPAGGNEQFF. The CDR3 DNA reads as TGCGCCAGCAGCTTTCAGCCAGCGGGAGGCAATGAGCAGTTCTTC.

CDR3 sequence: CASSLTDRGLLETQYF. The CDR3 DNA sequence: TGTGCCAGCAGCTTAACGGACAGGGGGCTTTTGGAGACCCAGTACTTC. The J gene is TRBJ2-5, the V gene TRBV7-9; TRBD1 agrees at 11 bases. V lost 2 bases, J lost 5 bases, and 7 bases stayed unmatched. CDR1 and CDR2 from the germline V gene are SEHNR and FQNEAQ (reference sequence). CDR3 length equals 16 residues.

The chain has TRBV5-1 and TRBJ1-5; D might be TRBD1 (5 bases). This CDR3 is 13 amino acids long. The germline V gene has CDR1 SGHRS and CDR2 YFSETQ. V was cut by 2 bases and J by 5 bases, with 8 bases left in between. CDR3 protein: CASSLRGDQPQHF. CDR3 nucleotide sequence: TGCGCCAGCAGCTTACGGGGGGATCAGCCCCAGCATTTT.

The chain employs TRBV28 and TRBJ1-2, with TRBD1 matching over 8 bases. This CDR3 contains 16 residues. Germline V gene lookup returns CDR1 MDHEN and CDR2 SYDVKM. J lost 5 bases, V lost 6 bases, and 14 bases had no gene match. CDR3 bases: TGTGCCAGCAGCCAGGACAGGGCCTGGGGAGGGTATGGCTACACCTTC. Protein product: CASSQDRAWGGYGYTF.

This chain joins TRBV29-1 and TRBJ2-1; D unclear. V was shortened by 3 bases and J by 10 bases, with 10 bases between the two germline ends. Germline assignment: CDR1 SQVTM and CDR2 ANQGSEA. This CDR3 is built from 11 residues. The CDR3 region is CSVESLREQFF. The CDR3 bases are TGCAGCGTTGAGTCCCTCAGGGAGCAGTTCTTC.

The chain employs TRBV2 and TRBJ2-1; possible D gene TRBD2, 5 bases. This CDR3 is built from 14 residues. CDR1 and CDR2 from the germline V gene are SNHLY and FYNNEI. V shed 0 bases and J shed 8 bases, with 11 bases lying between them. CDR3 DNA: TGTGCCAGCAGTGAAGCGTACGGGGATGATGAGCAGTTCTTC. Its translation is CASSEAYGDDEQFF.

This chain uses TRBV5-1 with TRBJ2-1; 8 bases line up with TRBD1. The CDR3 runs to 13 residues. Trimming cost V 3 bases and J 9 bases; bases outside gene matches: 5. CDR1 is SGHRS, CDR2 YFSETQ, per germline. The CDR3 here is CASSSTGVGEQFF. CDR3 nucleotides: TGCGCCAGCAGCTCGACAGGGGTCGGTGAGCAGTTCTTC.

A few counts support this clone. V and J are TRBV6-5 and TRBJ2-1; 11 positions match TRBD2. Germline CDR1 is MNHEY and CDR2 is SVGAGI. The CDR3 contains 14 residues. J lost 10 bases, V lost 6 bases, and 8 bases had no gene match. The CDR3 loop is CASRDSGGGEEQFF. In DNA form, the CDR3 reads TGTGCCAGCAGAGATAGCGGGGGGGGTGAGGAGCAGTTCTTC.

The V and J genes are TRBV21-1 and TRBJ2-7; the tabulated D call, TRBD1, remains unverified against the DNA. TRBV21-1 is designated a pseudogene. This CDR3 has 18 amino acids. The CDR3 DNA is TGTGCCAGCAGCAACCGGCGCCGCAAGGGACAGTTCTCCTACGAGCAGTACTTC. Translation gives CASSNRRRKGQFSYEQYF.

V is TRBV9 and J is TRBJ2-3; 7 bases line up with TRBD2. CDR3 length: 17 residues. With V trimmed by 0 bases and J by 1 base, 8 bases remained unmatched. Germline V CDR1 and CDR2: SGDLS, YYNGEE. The chain's CDR3 is CASSVEPAGVGTDTQYF. The CDR3 DNA follows: TGTGCCAGCAGCGTAGAGCCGGCGGGGGTGGGCACAGATACGCAGTATTTT.

J is TRBJ1-1 and V is TRBV12-3 or TRBV12-4; D not certain. V shed 0 bases and J shed 6 bases, with 8 bases lying between them. The CDR3 spans 13 residues. The CDR3 DNA reads as TGTGCCAGCAGTTTAGCGCGAACGGCTGAAGCTTTCTTT. Protein: CASSLARTAEAFF.